The 23 T cell receptor beta chains below come from one sample, sequenced in a study of cytomegalovirus exposure and HLA in healthy donors. The PCR employed 60 Vbeta primers together with 13 Jbeta primers. Data came from immunoSEQ multiplex PCR; TCRdb stores just in-frame clones and leaves some out. The sample holds 84,000 or so clones, about 81% seen once. Sequenced sample: PBMCs. These TCRs come from a woman aged 50 to 60 in good health and CMV-seronegative.

The table lists this clone with a count of one. This sequence joins TRBV5-4 and TRBJ1-2; 7 bases agree with TRBD1. There are 14 residues in the CDR3. Germline V gene lookup returns CDR1 SGHNT and CDR2 YYREEE (reference sequence). The J segment lost 7 bases and the V segment lost 1 base, leaving 7 bases of the junction unmatched. CDR3 residues: CASSLMATGSGYTF. The CDR3 DNA sequence: TGTGCCAGCAGCTTGATGGCGACAGGGTCTGGCTACACCTTC.

This clone has a single count. The J gene is TRBJ2-2, the V gene TRBV27; TRBD1 is a possible D gene (6 bases). Between the trimmed V and J ends, which lost 2 bases and 5 bases, there was a span of 12 bases. Germline V gene data show CDR1 as MNHEY and CDR2 as SMNVEV (reference sequence). CDR3 length: 15 residues. The DNA for the CDR3 is TGTGCCAGCAGTTTAAAAACAGGGAGTACCGGGGAGCTGTTTTTT. Amino acids: CASSLKTGSTGELFF.

In DNA form, the CDR3 reads TGTGCCATCAGTGCAAATCGTCAGGTGGGCTACAATGAGCAGTTCTTC. As protein: CAISANRQVGYNEQFF. The chain is built from TRBV10-3 and TRBJ2-1; D ambiguous. CDR3 length: 16 amino acids. Between the trimmed V and J ends, which lost 4 bases and 3 bases, there was a span of 16 bases. The germline gives CDR1 ENHRY, CDR2 SYGVKD.

The chain recombines TRBV21-1 with TRBJ2-5; the table's D call, TRBD1, has no DNA check behind it. TRBV21-1 is a known pseudogene. The CDR3 sequence is 14 residues long. CDR3 in amino acids: CASSKGQGNETQYF. In nucleotides, the CDR3 is TGTGCCAGCAGCAAGGGACAGGGAAACGAGACCCAGTACTTC.

The chain is built from TRBV4-1 and TRBJ1-5; D gene ambiguous. CDR3 size: 15 residues. Between the trimmed V and J ends, which lost 1 base and 0 bases, there was a span of 7 bases. Germline assignment: CDR1 MGHRA and CDR2 YSYEKL. CDR3 loop: CASSQAEHSNQPQHF. CDR3 DNA: TGCGCCAGCAGCCAAGCCGAGCATAGCAATCAGCCCCAGCATTTT.

The rearrangement uses TRBV5-4 and TRBJ1-3; D uncertain. CDR1 is SGHNT and CDR2 is YYREEE in the germline V gene (reference sequence). V shed 2 bases and J shed 0 bases, with 15 bases lying between them. CDR3 size: 17 residues. CDR3 region: CASSFGRPPFSGNTIYF. The DNA for the CDR3 is TGTGCCAGCAGCTTCGGGAGGCCGCCCTTCTCTGGAAACACCATATATTTT.

The chain carries TRBV7-9 and TRBJ2-3; tentative D call: TRBD2 (6 bases). The germline V and J ends were trimmed by 1 base and 0 bases, with 11 bases remaining between them. The CDR3 is 16 residues long. Germline loops: CDR1 SEHNR, CDR2 FQNEAQ (reference sequence). Here the CDR3 reads CASSLVFSGSTDTQYF. The CDR3 bases are TGTGCCAGCAGCTTAGTTTTTAGCGGTAGCACAGATACGCAGTATTTT. The complete variable domain, with remaining parts taken from reference TRBV7-9 and TRBJ2-3, reads DTGVSQNPRHKITKRGQNVTFRCDPISEHNRLYWYRQTLGQGPEFLTYFQNEAQLEKSRLLSDRFSAERPKGSFSTLEIQRTEQGDSAMYLCASSLVFSGSTDTQYFGPGTRLTVL.

V and J are TRBV19 and TRBJ2-2; 9 nucleotides align to TRBD1. There are 17 residues in the CDR3. Losses at the gene ends were 5 bases for V and 6 bases for J; bases not matched to a gene: 13. CDR1 and CDR2 from the germline V gene are LNHDA and SQIVND (reference sequence). The CDR3 here is CASSPTPRDRVPGELFF. For the CDR3, the DNA is TGTGCCAGTAGTCCAACCCCCCGGGACAGGGTCCCCGGGGAGCTGTTTTTT.

This clone was detected a few times. This sequence joins TRBV28 and TRBJ2-7; 7 positions agree with TRBD2. Germline-derived CDR1 and CDR2 are MDHEN and SYDVKM. The CDR3 sequence is 12 residues long. J gave up 2 bases and V 10 bases, and 5 bases lay outside the gene matches. The chain's CDR3 is CATEGRAYEQYF. The CDR3 nucleotides are TGTGCCACCGAGGGGAGGGCCTACGAGCAGTACTTC.

This sequence joins TRBV27 and TRBJ2-1; a weak D match, TRBD1 (5 bases). The CDR3 sequence is 17 residues long. Germline V lookup: CDR1 MNHEY, CDR2 SMNVEV (reference sequence). V was cut by 1 base and J by 0 bases, with 13 bases left in between. As DNA, the CDR3 is TGTGCCAGCAGTTTATGGGTGACAGACCGCTCCTACAATGAGCAGTTCTTC. It codes for CASSLWVTDRSYNEQFF.

This clone has a handful of counts. The chain has TRBV9 and TRBJ2-3, with 7 bases aligning to TRBD2. The length of the CDR3 is 14 residues. Germline CDR1 and CDR2: SGDLS and YYNGEE. The J segment lost 5 bases and the V segment lost 4 bases, leaving 7 bases of the junction unmatched. In nucleotides, the CDR3 is TGTGCCAGCAGCTACCGACTAGCTGGAGATACGCAGTATTTT. It yields the protein CASSYRLAGDTQYF.

The rearrangement links TRBV30 to TRBJ2-5; 9 nucleotides agree with TRBD2. Germline assignment: CDR1 GTSNPN and CDR2 SVGIG (reference sequence). The V segment lost 7 bases and the J segment 5 bases; nucleotides outside the gene matches: 5. This CDR3 spans 12 amino acids. CDR3 sequence reads: CASSGGLETQYF. CDR3 sequence (DNA): TGTGCCTCGAGCGGGGGGCTGGAGACCCAGTACTTC.

The V call is TRBV2, the J call TRBJ2-7, with 7 bases aligning to TRBD1. This CDR3 region has 15 residues. V trimming: 5 bases; J trimming: 0 bases; junction bases outside the gene matches: 7. Per germline, CDR1 SNHLY and CDR2 FYNNEI. The CDR3 region has the DNA TGTGCCAGCAGTAAGCACCGGGACAGCTCCTACGAGCAGTACTTC. It encodes CASSKHRDSSYEQYF.

The chain combines TRBV9 with TRBJ1-5; D gene uncertain. The ends were cut back, 0 bases at V and 7 bases at J, with 8 bases in the middle. The germline V gene encodes CDR1 SGDLS and CDR2 YYNGEE. This CDR3 has 13 amino acids. CDR3 coding DNA: TGTGCCAGCAGCGTAGGGCAGGCCCAGCCCCAGCATTTT. This encodes CASSVGQAQPQHF.

The genes are TRBV11-2 and TRBJ2-2; 9 bases align to TRBD2. CDR1 and CDR2 (germline): SGHAT, FQNNGV. The V segment lost 3 bases and the J segment 0 bases; nucleotides outside the gene matches: 11. The CDR3 is made up of 19 amino acids. DNA of the CDR3: TGTGCCAGCAGCTTTCCGAGCGGGGGGTTCTCCACGAACACCGGGGAGCTGTTTTTT. This codes for CASSFPSGGFSTNTGELFF.

V is TRBV5-4 and J is TRBJ2-4, with a tentative D call TRBD2 (5 bases). The CDR3 is 16 amino acids. The V gene's germline CDR1 is SGHNT and CDR2 YYREEE (reference sequence). With 4 bases removed from V and 7 bases from J, the gap between germline ends came to 21 bases. The CDR3 DNA follows: TGTGCCAGCAGCCCCGGAGTCGATGGACGAGGGAACATTCAGTACTTC. It translates to CASSPGVDGRGNIQYF.

The V call is TRBV10-3, the J call TRBJ2-3; D gene uncertain. Germline V lookup: CDR1 ENHRY, CDR2 SYGVKD. With 7 bases removed from V and 2 bases from J, the gap between germline ends came to 7 bases. The CDR3 length is 12 residues. This CDR3 is CAIILLTDTQYF. The DNA for the CDR3 is TGTGCCATCATCCTCCTCACAGATACGCAGTATTTT.

The chain couples TRBV5-4 to TRBJ2-5; 8 nucleotides match TRBD1. Germline V CDR1 and CDR2: SGHNT, YYREEE (reference sequence). This CDR3 has 15 amino acids. With 4 bases clipped from V and 5 bases from J, the junction kept 10 bases outside the gene matches. The DNA for the CDR3 is TGTGCCAGCAGCCCGGACAGGGTATGGGGGGAGACCCAGTACTTC. It codes for CASSPDRVWGETQYF.

V is TRBV19 and J is TRBJ1-2; possible D gene TRBD1, 5 bases. CDR1 and CDR2 from the germline V gene are LNHDA and SQIVND (reference sequence). This CDR3 comprises 12 residues. Trimming removed 9 bases from V and 8 bases from J, with 16 bases in between. CDR3 loop: CASGTAPKGYTF. The CDR3 nucleotides are TGTGCCAGCGGGACTGCCCCTAAAGGCTACACCTTC.

This clone was seen more than once but under ten times. The chain has TRBV28 and TRBJ2-3; TRBD2 agrees at 9 bases. This CDR3 is built from 14 residues. The junction had 2 bases not matched to a gene; V was cut back by 7 bases and J by 0 bases. Germline CDR1 reads MDHEN; CDR2 reads SYDVKM. The CDR3 reads CASNLAGSTDTQYF. In DNA, the CDR3 is TGTGCCAGCAATCTAGCGGGGAGCACAGATACGCAGTATTTT.

The genes are TRBV5-1 and TRBJ2-7; 8 positions match TRBD1. Germline values: CDR1 SGHRS, CDR2 YFSETQ. The CDR3 contains 17 residues. V lost 4 bases to trimming and J lost 5 bases; unmatched junction nucleotides: 17. The CDR3 nucleotides read TGCGCCAGCAGCGGGAGCCACTTCGGGGACAGGACCCACGAGCAGTACTTC. This encodes CASSGSHFGDRTHEQYF.

V is TRBV6-1 and J is TRBJ2-3, with a possible D match to TRBD1 (6 bases). Per germline, CDR1 MNHNS and CDR2 SASEGT. Trimming stripped 4 bases from V and 0 bases from J, with 11 bases between. This CDR3 has 15 residues. DNA for the CDR3: TGTGCCAGCAGTGTAGGGGACACTAGCACAGATACGCAGTATTTT. This translates into CASSVGDTSTDTQYF.

This rearrangement joins TRBV11-2 to TRBJ2-3, with 8 positions matching TRBD1. CDR1 is SGHAT, CDR2 FQNNGV, per germline. V lost 2 bases to trimming and J lost 5 bases; unmatched junction nucleotides: 3. CDR3 length: 14 amino acids. The CDR3 DNA is TGTGCCAGCAGCTTACCTGGGACAGGAGATACGCAGTATTTT. Its translation is CASSLPGTGDTQYF.